A single sample is the source of the 14 T cell receptor beta chains below, sequenced in a study of T cells in Graves' hyperthyroidism and ophthalmopathy. Regions amplified from RNA transcripts were the TCR beta CDR3 regions. The HTBI set primed first-round TCR CDR3 RT-PCR. TCRdb re-analysed the multiplex PCR reads in MiXCR, keeping a single row per CDR3 protein. The table lists roughly 330,000 distinct CDR3 sequences, roughly 15% of them singletons. Source material: blood. These receptors all come from a man aged 25-45 years with Graves' hyperthyroidism.

Regarding this clonotype: A much larger clonotype is one base distant, so this may be a read error. This chain connects TRBV20-1 to TRBJ2-6; 9 nucleotides line up with TRBD2. The CDR3 runs 17 residues. CDR1 and CDR2 from the germline V gene are DFQATT and SNEGSKA (reference sequence). The CDR3 reads CSAPRGSGSAGAKVLTF. The CDR3 nucleotides are TGCAGTGCTCCCCGGGGTAGCGGGAGTGCTGGGGCCAAAGTCCTGACTTTC.

This clonotype has at least ten counts. This chain uses TRBV6-2 or TRBV6-3 with TRBJ2-7; D not resolved. CDR1 and CDR2 (germline): MNHEY, SVGEGT. Trimming pared 1 base from V and 0 bases from J, leaving 10 bases between. The CDR3 length is 15 residues. The CDR3 coding sequence is TGTGCCAGCAGTTACTGGGCTGCTAGCTCCTACGAGCAGTACTTC. The encoded protein is CASSYWAASSYEQYF.

This clonotype was seen a few times. The CDR3, as DNA: TGTGCCAGCATGGTGGTAAACACTGAAGCTTTCTTT. As protein: CASMVVNTEAFF. The chain joins TRBV7-9 to TRBJ1-1; D is undetermined. The germline V gene has CDR1 SEHNR and CDR2 FQNEAQ (reference sequence). Trimming stripped 7 bases from V and 2 bases from J, with 8 bases between. The CDR3 has 12 residues.

This clonotype was recorded many times. This chain joins TRBV2 and TRBJ2-3, with D possibly called TRBD1 or TRBD2 (5 bases each). This CDR3 is built from 16 residues. Trimming removed 2 bases from V and 1 base from J, with 13 bases in between. Looked up from germline, CDR1 is SNHLY and CDR2 is FYNNEI. CDR3: CASSELRRDGTDTQYF. In nucleotides, the CDR3 is TGTGCCAGCAGTGAACTCAGACGGGACGGCACAGATACGCAGTATTTT.

This clonotype was observed many times. This sequence joins TRBV20-1 and TRBJ2-3; TRBD2 matches at 7 bases. Trimming cost V 2 bases and J 6 bases; bases outside gene matches: 8. Germline V gene sequence: CDR1 DFQATT, CDR2 SNEGSKA (reference sequence). The CDR3 is made up of 14 amino acids. As DNA, the CDR3 is TGCAGTGCTAGACGGGAGGTCTTCGAGGATACGCAGTATTTT. Translated, it gives CSARREVFEDTQYF.

A single count supports this clonotype. The DNA of the CDR3 is TGTGCCAGCAGGTTGGGGGAGGGCCGCGCAGATACGCAGTATTTT. Translated: CASRLGEGRADTQYF. The rearrangement joins TRBV2 to TRBJ2-3; 7 bases align to TRBD2. The CDR3 is 15 amino acids. The V gene end was trimmed by 6 bases and the J gene end by 4 bases; junction bases not matched to a gene: 10. The germline V gene has CDR1 SNHLY and CDR2 FYNNEI.

This clonotype has more than one count but fewer than ten. This chain joins TRBV7-9 and TRBJ2-1, with 9 positions matching TRBD2. Germline loops: CDR1 SEHNR, CDR2 FQNEAQ (reference sequence). This CDR3 contains 11 residues. The CDR3: CAAGGRNEQFF. The CDR3, as DNA: TGTGCGGCGGGAGGGCGCAATGAGCAGTTCTTC.

The chain combines TRBV3-1 with TRBJ2-3; TRBD2 might be the D (6 bases). The germline gives CDR1 LGHDT, CDR2 YNNKEL (reference sequence). The CDR3 runs to 15 residues. V shed 1 base and J shed 3 bases, with 11 bases lying between them. CDR3 DNA: TGTGCCAGCAGCCAAGGGGACTGGAAGACAGATACGCAGTATTTT. This sequence encodes CASSQGDWKTDTQYF.

This clonotype was detected ten times or more. The V gene is TRBV20-1, the J gene TRBJ1-1; no reliable D call. The CDR3 extends over 14 amino acids. Per germline, CDR1 DFQATT and CDR2 SNEGSKA (reference sequence). Between the trimmed V and J ends, which lost 3 bases and 4 bases, there was a span of 15 bases. The CDR3 nucleotides read TGCAGTGCTAGGTCGTCCCGGAGGCCCACTGAAGCTTTCTTT. Its translation is CSARSSRRPTEAFF.

CDR3 residues: CASSPVLSSGANVLTF. Written as DNA, the CDR3 is TGTGCCAGCAGCCCAGTCTTAAGCTCTGGGGCCAACGTCCTGACTTTC. V is TRBV7-2 and J is TRBJ2-6; D uncertain. The V end was cut by 5 bases, the J end by 0 bases, with 11 bases between. This CDR3 is 16 amino acids long. CDR1 is SGHTA and CDR2 is FQGNSA in the germline V gene.

The V gene is TRBV20-1, the J gene TRBJ2-1, with D maybe TRBD1 (6 bases). CDR1 and CDR2 (germline): DFQATT, SNEGSKA (reference sequence). Trimming shortened V by 4 bases and J by 0 bases, and 13 bases separated the two germline ends. The CDR3 is 15 amino acids. The CDR3 region is CSATLYRDSYNEQFF. DNA for the CDR3: TGCAGTGCTACCCTCTACAGGGACTCCTACAATGAGCAGTTCTTC.

This clonotype was recorded many times. The gene calls are TRBV20-1 and TRBJ2-2; 8 bases agree with TRBD1. This CDR3 spans 16 amino acids. The germline V gene has CDR1 DFQATT and CDR2 SNEGSKA (reference sequence). V dropped 1 base and J dropped 1; count of bases not matched to a gene: 5. CDR3 sequence reads: CSARVDRGENTGELFF. The CDR3 DNA follows: TGCAGTGCTAGAGTTGACAGGGGTGAGAACACCGGGGAGCTGTTTTTT.

This clonotype was picked up a small number of times. This rearrangement joins TRBV7-2 to TRBJ2-1; no clear D gene. The germline V and J ends were trimmed by 5 bases and 3 bases, with 17 bases remaining between them. The germline V gene encodes CDR1 SGHTA and CDR2 FQGNSA. The CDR3 runs 16 residues. In DNA form, the CDR3 reads TGTGCCAGCAGCGCAGGCGGTCGGCTAGTCTACAATGAGCAGTTCTTC. Translated, it gives CASSAGGRLVYNEQFF. The full variable domain, its missing parts supplied by reference TRBV7-2 and TRBJ2-1, is GAGVSQSPSNKVTEKGKDVELRCDPISGHTALYWYRQSLGQGLEFLIYFQGNSAPDKSGLPSDRFSAERTGGSVSTLTIQRTQQEDSAVYLCASSAGGRLVYNEQFFGPGTRLTVL.

The J gene is TRBJ1-1, the V gene TRBV7-9, with D perhaps TRBD1 (6 bases). CDR3 size: 15 residues. V dropped 5 bases and J dropped 6 bases, with 19 bases sitting between them. CDR1 and CDR2 (germline): SEHNR, FQNEAQ (reference sequence). CDR3 in DNA: TGTGCCAGCAGCCAGATAGGGGGGTGGGGCGCTGAAGCTTTCTTT. Translation: CASSQIGGWGAEAFF.